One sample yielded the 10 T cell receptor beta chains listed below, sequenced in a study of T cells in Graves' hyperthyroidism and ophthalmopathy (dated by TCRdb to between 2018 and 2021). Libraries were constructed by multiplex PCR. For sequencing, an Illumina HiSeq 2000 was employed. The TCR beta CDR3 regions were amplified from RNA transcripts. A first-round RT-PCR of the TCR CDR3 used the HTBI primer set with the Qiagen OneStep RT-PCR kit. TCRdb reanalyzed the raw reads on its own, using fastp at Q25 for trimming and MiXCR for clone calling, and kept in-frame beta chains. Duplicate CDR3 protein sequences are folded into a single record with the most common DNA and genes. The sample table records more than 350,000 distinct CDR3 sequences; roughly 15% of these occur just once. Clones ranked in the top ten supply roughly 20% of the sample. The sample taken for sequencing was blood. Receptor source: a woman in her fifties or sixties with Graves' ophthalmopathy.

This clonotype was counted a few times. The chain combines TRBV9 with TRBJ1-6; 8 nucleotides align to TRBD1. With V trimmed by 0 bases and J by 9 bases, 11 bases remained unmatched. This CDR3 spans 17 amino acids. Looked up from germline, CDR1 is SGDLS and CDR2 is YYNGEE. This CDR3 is CASSVASGRGPGSPLHF. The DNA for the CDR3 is TGTGCCAGCAGCGTAGCTTCGGGCAGGGGGCCGGGTTCACCCCTCCACTTT.

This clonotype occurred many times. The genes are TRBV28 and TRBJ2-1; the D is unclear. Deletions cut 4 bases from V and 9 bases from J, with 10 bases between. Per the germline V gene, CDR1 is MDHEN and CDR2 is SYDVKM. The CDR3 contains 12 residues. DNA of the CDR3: TGTGCCAGCAGTTATAGTATGGGTGAGCAGTTCTTC. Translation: CASSYSMGEQFF.

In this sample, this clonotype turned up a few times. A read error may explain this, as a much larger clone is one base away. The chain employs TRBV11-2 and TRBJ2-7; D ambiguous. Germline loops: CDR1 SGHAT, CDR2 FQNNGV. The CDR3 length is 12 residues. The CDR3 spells CVSSFGSDEQYF. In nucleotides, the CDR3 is TGTGTCAGCAGCTTCGGTTCGGACGAGCAGTACTTC.

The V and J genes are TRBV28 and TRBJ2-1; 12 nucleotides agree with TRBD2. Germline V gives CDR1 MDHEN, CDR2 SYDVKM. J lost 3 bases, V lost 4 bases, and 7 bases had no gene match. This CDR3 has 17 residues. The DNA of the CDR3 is TGTGCCAGCAGTTCGCCCGGACTAGCGGGGAACTACAATGAGCAGTTCTTC. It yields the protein CASSSPGLAGNYNEQFF.

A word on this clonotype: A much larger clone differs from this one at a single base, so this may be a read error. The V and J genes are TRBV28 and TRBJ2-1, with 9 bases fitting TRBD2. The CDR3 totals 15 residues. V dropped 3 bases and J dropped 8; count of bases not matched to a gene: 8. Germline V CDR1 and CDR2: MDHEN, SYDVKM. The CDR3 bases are TGTGCCAGCAGTTTTGTAAGCGGGAGGAGCTATGAGCAGTTCTTC. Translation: CASSFVSGRSYEQFF. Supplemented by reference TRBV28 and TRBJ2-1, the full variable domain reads DVKVTQSSRYLVKRTGEKVFLECVQDMDHENMFWYRQDPGLGLRLIYFSYDVKMKEKGDIPEGYSVSREKKERFSLILESASTNQTSMYLCASSFVSGRSYEQFFGPGTRLTVL.

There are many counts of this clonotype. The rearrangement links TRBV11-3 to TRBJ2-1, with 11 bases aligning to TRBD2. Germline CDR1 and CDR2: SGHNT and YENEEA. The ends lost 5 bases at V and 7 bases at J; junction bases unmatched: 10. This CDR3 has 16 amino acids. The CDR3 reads CASSLGSGTSGNEQFF. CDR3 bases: TGTGCCAGCAGCCTGGGCTCCGGGACTAGCGGTAATGAGCAGTTCTTC. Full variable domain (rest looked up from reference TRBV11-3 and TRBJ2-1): EAGVVQSPRYKIIEKKQPVAFWCNPISGHNTLYWYLQNLGQGPELLIRYENEEAVDDSQLPKDRFSAERLKGVDSTLKIQPAELGDSAVYLCASSLGSGTSGNEQFFGPGTRLTVL.

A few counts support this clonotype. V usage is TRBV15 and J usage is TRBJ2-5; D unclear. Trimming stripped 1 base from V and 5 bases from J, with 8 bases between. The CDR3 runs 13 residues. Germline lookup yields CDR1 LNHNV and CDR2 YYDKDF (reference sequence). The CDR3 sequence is CATSRAYEETQYF. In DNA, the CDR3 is TGTGCCACCAGCAGAGCCTATGAGGAGACCCAGTACTTC.

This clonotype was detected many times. The CDR3 loop reads CASSLRSLTIVNEQFF. The CDR3 DNA follows: TGTGCCAGCAGTTTAAGGTCATTGACGATAGTGAATGAGCAGTTCTTC. J is TRBJ2-1 and V is TRBV12-3 or TRBV12-4; no reliable D call. The CDR3 consists of 16 residues. V lost 2 bases and J lost 7, with 18 bases in between.

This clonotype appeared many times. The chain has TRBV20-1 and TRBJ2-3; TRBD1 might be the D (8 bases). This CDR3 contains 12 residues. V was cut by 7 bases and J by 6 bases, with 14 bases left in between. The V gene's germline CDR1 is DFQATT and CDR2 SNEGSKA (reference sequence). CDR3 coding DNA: TGCAGTGGAGCGGGACAGGCCGATACGCAGTATTTT. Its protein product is CSGAGQADTQYF.

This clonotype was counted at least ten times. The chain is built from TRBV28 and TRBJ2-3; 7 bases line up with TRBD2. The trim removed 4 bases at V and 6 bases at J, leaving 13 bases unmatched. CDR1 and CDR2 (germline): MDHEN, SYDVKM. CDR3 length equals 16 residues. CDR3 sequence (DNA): TGTGCCAGCAGTTCCTTCCGGGGCAGGGAGGGGGATACGCAGTATTTT. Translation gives CASSSFRGREGDTQYF.